This is a list of T cell receptor beta chains from one sample in a study of blood T cell repertoires in COVID-19. Produced via immunoSEQ multiplex PCR; TCRdb's table is partial and in-frame only. The sample consists of about 94,000 clones, 80% of them appearing once. Sequencing was done on a sample of peripheral blood. The receptors were sampled from a human donor in a cohort sampled during active COVID-19. The CDR3 runs from the conserved cysteine through the conserved F or W. D genes are given only for firm matches. Some rows mark clone size as missing; the rest say once, few, many or name a class of expanded clone.

j_call v_call d_call clone_size cdr3_aa cdr3_nt
TRBJ2-7 TRBV19 TRBD1 - CASSGTGGIGEQYF TGTGCCAGTAGCGGGACAGGGGGGATTGGCGAGCAGTACTTC
TRBJ1-1 TRBV5-4 TRBD1 - CASTGTGGPKGPREAFF TGTGCCAGCACCGGGACAGGGGGACCGAAGGGTCCTAGAGAGGCTTTCTTT
TRBJ2-5 TRBV6-5 - once CASSTGETQYF TGTGCCAGCAGCACGGGGGAGACCCAGTACTTC
TRBJ2-7 TRBV30 TRBD1 - CAWRGDREWSYF TGTGCCTGGAGGGGGGACAGGGAGTGGAGTTACTTC
TRBJ2-7 TRBV5-1 TRBD2 once CASTPGRAGHNEQYF TGCGCCAGCACCCCCGGGAGGGCCGGGCACAACGAGCAGTACTTC
TRBJ2-6 TRBV4-1 - - CASSQGIWRGLSGANVLTF TGCGCCAGCAGCCAAGGGATTTGGAGGGGCCTCTCTGGGGCCAACGTCCTGACTTTC
TRBJ1-2 TRBV28 TRBD1 - CASSSFDGQGGGYTF TGTGCCAGCAGTTCCTTCGACGGACAGGGCGGGGGCTACACCTTC
TRBJ2-1 TRBV2 - - CASSGGRAFGDNEQFF TGTGCCAGCAGTGGCGGCCGGGCCTTCGGGGACAATGAGCAGTTCTTC
TRBJ2-7 TRBV24-1 - - CATSGDSNEQYF TGTGCCACCAGTGGCGACTCTAACGAGCAGTACTTC
TRBJ2-7 TRBV2 - - CASSPQGQSYEQYF TGTGCCAGCAGTCCACAGGGCCAAAGCTACGAGCAGTACTTC
TRBJ1-4 TRBV6-1 TRBD1 once CASSGSGGRTNEKLFF TGTGCCAGCAGTGGATCAGGGGGCAGAACTAATGAAAAACTGTTTTTT
TRBJ1-2 TRBV19 - - CASSIDRGNRYGYTF TGTGCCAGTAGTATAGACCGAGGGAATCGCTATGGCTACACCTTC
TRBJ1-5 TRBV10-3 TRBD1 - CAISVSTGGDQPQHF TGTGCCATCAGTGTTTCAACAGGGGGAGATCAGCCCCAGCATTTT
TRBJ2-7 TRBV23-1 TRBD2 - CASSQSYNSGRYEQYF TGCGCCAGCAGTCAATCGTATAATAGCGGGAGATACGAGCAGTACTTC
TRBJ2-1 TRBV4-2 TRBD2 few CASSQTSGSRGEQFF TGTGCCAGCAGCCAAACTAGCGGGAGTAGGGGTGAGCAGTTCTTC
TRBJ1-1 TRBV19 - - CASRPTGRMNTEAFF TGTGCCAGTAGGCCGACAGGCCGGATGAACACTGAAGCTTTCTTT
TRBJ1-5 TRBV28 - - CASLRQYNQPQHF TGTGCCAGCCTCAGACAGTACAATCAGCCCCAGCATTTT
TRBJ2-7 TRBV7-8 - - CASSLARSRVAYEQYF TGTGCCAGCAGCTTAGCGCGTAGCAGGGTTGCCTACGAGCAGTACTTC